The sequence of this T cell receptor (beta chain) was determined in a study of blood T cells in healthy people across ages (dated by TCRdb to about 2015). For the wider study: In model experiments, roughly one uniquely barcoded TCR beta cDNA molecule per two T cells was captured by template switching. The study measured age-related changes in TCR beta repertoire diversity using deep sequencing normalized with unique cDNA molecular identifiers. To avoid experimental bias, donors of different ages were spread randomly across the sequencing lanes. Four age groups were formed from the donors: young (average roughly 15 years), middle-aged (approximately 41), aged (under 70) and long-lived (roughly 88). For two donors (one aged 18 to 29 and one aged 80 or older), the study analyzed two additional independent replicas of 1 million unique cDNA reads from the same blood draw. Broader findings and caveats from the paper: As age increased, observed TCR beta diversity per million T cells dropped in a roughly linear way, and a significant reduction was already evident by age about 40. There was a strong correlation between observed TCR beta diversity and the percentage of naive T cells measured by flow cytometry. Conclusive comparison of naive and antigen-experienced compartments was prevented by the profiling of bulk unsorted PBMCs. Estimates of total diversity based on one million sequenced T cells were regarded as lower bounds and as underestimates. Donor CMV infection status was unknown, potentially confounding age-related changes in expanded clonotypes. Compared with the aged group, the long-lived group had more naive CD4+ T cells, fewer expanded clones and increased TCR diversity, a pattern suggesting age selection.

Trimming takes 5 bases off V and 10 bases off J; junction bases not matched to a gene: 12. The CDR3 starts with the cysteine, ends with the phenylalanine, and has 15 residues. Solely the CDR3 DNA is kept, with 45 bases framed from the first base. From a lookup of the germline V gene (reference sequence), CDR1 and CDR2 are LGHDT and YNNKEL. Concerning this clonotype itself: What this receptor recognizes is not known. Base qualities were left out, and no much larger clone turns up one base away.

Receptor libraries were prepared by 5' RACE. The sequencer listed for this sample is Illumina HiSeq 2500. A second about 7 to 11 cycle PCR used a sample-barcoded 5' primer and a J-beta primer mix. A template-switch 5' adaptor carrying 12 random nucleotides introduced a unique molecular identifier onto each TCR beta cDNA molecule. Each sample yielded at least 2.5 million CDR3-containing paired-end reads. All of the RNA was converted into first-strand cDNA using the Mint cDNA synthesis kit, with a TRBC-specific oligonucleotide serving as the primer. Following uracil-DNA glycosylase treatment, a first 18-cycle PCR with universal primers M1SS and BC2_uni_R was performed on all cDNA. The original methods were these. For normalization, 1 million high-quality reads were randomly selected from each sample, with every read carrying a distinct molecular identifier. Reads with shared molecular identifiers were discarded instead of being binned into consensus sequences. MiTCR, with a Q25 quality threshold and the strictest error-elimination algorithm, was used for CDR3 identification, clonotype clustering and error correction. A nonparametric unseen species model using Euler transformation provided a lower-bound estimate of total TCR beta diversity. The public reads were run again by TCRdb, first through fastp at Q25 and then through MiXCR, and only productive beta chains were kept. Each CDR3 protein appears once, grouped with its most common genes and DNA. The V and J calls and clone size come from TCRdb's table, not from the authors' own analysis. The sample includes roughly 1.4 million distinct CDR3 sequences, with around 59% observed a single time. 6.5% to 8% of the sample is in the top ten clones.

Donors were a few dozen systemically healthy Caucasian individuals from Russia aged roughly 6 to 90 years. Each donor gave around 9.8 milliliters of peripheral blood, collected into EDTA-treated Vacutainer tubes. Ficoll-Paque density-gradient centrifugation was used to isolate PBMCs, with at least 7 million obtained per sample. Total RNA, at least 5.5 micrograms per sample, was extracted from PBMCs with Trizol reagent. For every donor, flow cytometry on a PBMC aliquot measured the percentage of naive CD45RAhigh/CD27high T cells. Sequencing was performed on blood. The chain is assembled from TRBV3-1 and TRBJ1-1; TRBD1 aligns with 11 central bases. This TCR derives from a man aged 18-30 years in good health. The CDR3 reads as follows: CASSGRTGGGGVAFF. The DNA sequence is given as TGTGCCAGCAGCGGACGGACAGGGGGCGGAGGTGTAGCTTTCTTT.